The 16 T cell receptor beta chains below were found in one sample sequenced in a study of long-term antiretroviral therapy in people with HIV. Version v3.0 of the immunoSEQ assay ran at survey level. Sequenced by immunoSEQ multiplex PCR; TCRdb stores in-frame clones only, minus some. The sample contains about 17,000 clones, around 74% of which appear only once. The sequenced sample was unsorted PBMCs, obtained less than 2.2 years before starting antiretroviral therapy. The receptors were gathered from a young man with HIV.

This clone was found a few times. The gene calls are TRBV27 and TRBJ2-2; no definite D call. The CDR3 extends over 14 amino acids. Trimming left V 7 bases short and J 1 base short, with 10 bases between. From germline, CDR1 is MNHEY and CDR2 SMNVEV (reference sequence). The CDR3 nucleotides read TGTGCCAGCACTCGGGTAGAGAACACCGGGGAGCTGTTTTTT. Its protein is CASTRVENTGELFF.

V and J are TRBV5-6 and TRBJ2-3, with TRBD2 matching over 9 bases. CDR1 SGHDT and CDR2 YYEEEE come from the germline V gene. After removal of 3 bases from V and 5 bases from J, the junction contained 4 bases not matched to a gene. The length of the CDR3 is 14 residues. The CDR3 reads CASSWREGRDTQYF. In nucleotides, the CDR3 is TGTGCCAGCAGCTGGCGGGAGGGCAGAGATACGCAGTATTTT.

The chain is built from TRBV7-9 and TRBJ2-7; TRBD1 aligns across 9 bases. The CDR3 extends over 16 amino acids. V shed 1 base and J 1 base; nucleotides not matched to a gene: 5. CDR1 is SEHNR, CDR2 FQNEAQ, per germline (reference sequence). The CDR3 here is CASSLVATGGSYEQYF. The CDR3 nucleotides are TGTGCCAGCAGCTTAGTAGCGACAGGGGGATCCTACGAGCAGTACTTC.

This chain connects TRBV2 to TRBJ2-1; tentatively, D is TRBD1 or TRBD2 (6 bases each). Germline V CDR1 and CDR2: SNHLY, FYNNEI. This CDR3 comprises 14 residues. The CDR3 bases are TGTGCACGAGGGGGGAAGAGCTCCTACAATGAGCAGTTCTTC. This translates into CARGGKSSYNEQFF.

The rearrangement links TRBV6-1 to TRBJ1-6, with TRBD1 matching over 8 bases. V was pared by 7 bases and J by 7 bases, with 6 bases of the junction left unmatched. The CDR3 has 14 residues. CDR1 is MNHNS and CDR2 is SASEGT in the germline V gene. This CDR3 is CASTWTGRNSPLHF. CDR3 nucleotides: TGTGCCAGCACCTGGACAGGGCGCAATTCACCCCTCCACTTT.

This clone appeared once. In nucleotides, the CDR3 is TGTGCCAGCAGCCAAGTTCGGGGGAGCACTGAAGCTTTCTTT. The encoded protein is CASSQVRGSTEAFF. The V gene is TRBV14, the J gene TRBJ1-1, with a possible D match to TRBD1 (5 bases). Trimming removed 1 base from V and 4 bases from J, with 10 bases in between. The length of the CDR3 is 14 residues. The germline CDR1 and CDR2 sequences are SGHDN and FVKESK. Filled out from reference TRBV14 and TRBJ1-1, the complete variable domain reads EAGVTQFPSHSVIEKGQTVTLRCDPISGHDNLYWYRRVMGKEIKFLLHFVKESKQDESGMPNNRFLAERTGGTYSTLKVQPAELEDSGVYFCASSQVRGSTEAFFGQGTRLTVV.

The V and J genes are TRBV11-3 and TRBJ2-3; maybe TRBD2 (6 bases). V lost 1 base and J 1 base, leaving 15 bases between the germline ends. The CDR3 covers 17 residues. CDR1 and CDR2 from the germline V gene are SGHNT and YENEEA. The CDR3 DNA follows: TGTGCCAGCAGCTTAGGTGGTCTCGGAGGGGGCACAGATACGCAGTATTTT. It yields the protein CASSLGGLGGGTDTQYF.

This clone showed up just once. This chain joins TRBV6-6 and TRBJ2-3; the D is unclear. This CDR3 spans 13 amino acids. Germline V lookup: CDR1 MNHNY, CDR2 SVGAGI (reference sequence). V was pared by 0 bases and J by 3 bases, with 4 bases between. CDR3 loop: CASSYSQTDTQYF. CDR3 coding DNA: TGTGCCAGCAGTTACTCCCAGACAGATACGCAGTATTTT.

V gene TRBV7-9 combines with J gene TRBJ2-3; 11 bases align to TRBD2. The CDR3 runs to 14 residues. The J segment lost 4 bases and the V segment lost 7 bases, leaving 4 bases of the junction unmatched. The germline gives CDR1 SEHNR, CDR2 FQNEAQ (reference sequence). The CDR3 reads CASNVAGGPDTQYF. The CDR3 region has the DNA TGTGCCAGCAACGTAGCGGGGGGGCCAGATACGCAGTATTTT.

The chain has TRBV7-9 and TRBJ2-7; no reliable D call. The CDR3 has 13 residues. Per the germline V gene, CDR1 is SEHNR and CDR2 is FQNEAQ (reference sequence). The ends were cut back, 5 bases at V and 1 base at J, with 9 bases in the middle. CDR3 nucleotides: TGTGCCAGCAGCCTCGGGTTTTCCTACGAGCAGTACTTC. This translates into CASSLGFSYEQYF.

This chain uses TRBV5-1 with TRBJ2-2; D uncertain. CDR1 is SGHRS and CDR2 is YFSETQ in the germline V gene. The length of the CDR3 is 11 residues. Deletions cut 1 base from V and 6 bases from J, with 1 base between. The DNA of the CDR3 is TGCGCCAGCAGCTTGCCCGGGGAGCTGTTTTTT. It yields the protein CASSLPGELFF.

The gene calls are TRBV6-5 and TRBJ1-2; the D gene is possibly TRBD1 (5 bases). Germline V gene data show CDR1 as MNHEY and CDR2 as SVGAGI. Trimming left V 5 bases short and J 8 bases short, with 12 bases between. CDR3 length equals 12 residues. The CDR3 here is CASSTGTGGYTF. The CDR3, as DNA: TGTGCCAGCAGTACCGGGACCGGGGGCTACACCTTC.

To note about this clone: The limits of the CDR3 on the DNA are not certain, so only TCRdb's listed CDR3 is given. V is TRBV28 and J is TRBJ1-2; the D call in the table, TRBD1, was not verified against the DNA. The CDR3 extends over 19 residues, inclusive of both ends. The germline V gene encodes CDR1 MDHEN and CDR2 SYDVKM. CDR3 amino acids: CASSSSGSAKGQAFYGYTF.

This rearrangement joins TRBV5-1 to TRBJ1-4; 9 nucleotides align to TRBD1. Germline trimming cut 4 bases from V and 4 bases from J; bases unmatched to any gene: 2. Germline values: CDR1 SGHRS, CDR2 YFSETQ. CDR3 size: 14 residues. The DNA of the CDR3 is TGCGCCAGCAGCCCGGGACAGGGTAATGAAAAACTGTTTTTT. Amino acid sequence: CASSPGQGNEKLFF. The full variable domain, with the rest looked up from reference TRBV5-1 and TRBJ1-4, is KAGVTQTPRYLIKTRGQQVTLSCSPISGHRSVSWYQQTPGQGLQFLFEYFSETQRNKGNFPGRFSGRQFSNSRSEMNVSTLELGDSALYLCASSPGQGNEKLFFGSGTQLSVL.

This chain uses TRBV6-6 with TRBJ2-7, with D possibly being TRBD2 (6 bases). Trimming removed 2 bases from V and 0 bases from J, with 11 bases in between. Germline V gene sequence: CDR1 MNHNY, CDR2 SVGAGI (reference sequence). The CDR3 totals 15 residues. CDR3 sequence (DNA): TGTGCCAGCAGTTACCGACCGGAGGGCTCCTACGAGCAGTACTTC. As protein: CASSYRPEGSYEQYF.

The V call is TRBV27, the J call TRBJ2-1; 14 bases fit TRBD2. CDR1 is MNHEY, CDR2 SMNVEV, per germline (reference sequence). The CDR3 totals 15 residues. The ends lost 7 bases at V and 8 bases at J; junction bases unmatched: 7. The CDR3 reads CASTETSGRADEQFF. In DNA form, the CDR3 reads TGTGCCAGCACAGAGACTAGCGGGAGGGCGGATGAGCAGTTCTTC.